The rows below give T cell receptor beta chains drawn from one sample of a study of Ad26.COV2.S vaccination and SARS-CoV-2 variants. Repertoires were generated with immunoSEQ multiplex PCR, while TCRdb's copy carries only in-frame clones and drops some. The profile shows about 400,000 clones, around 82% of them singletons. The sequences come from peripheral blood, collected in a trial of Ad26.COV2.S vaccine versus placebo. These receptors were collected from a person between 18 and 59 years old who received the Ad26.COV2.S COVID-19 vaccine or a placebo. CDR3s include the opening cysteine and the closing phenylalanine or tryptophan. The D gene is left open where the match is weak. Expanded clones are given a class, and other clones once, few, many or no size at all.

j_call d_call v_call clone_size cdr3_aa cdr3_nt
TRBJ2-1 TRBD1 TRBV6-5 . CASRRGQGSYNEQFF TGTGCCAGCAGACGAGGACAGGGCAGCTACAATGAGCAGTTCTTC
TRBJ1-2 . TRBV5-6 . CASLLGVEGYTF TGTGCCAGCCTCTTGGGGGTGGAGGGCTACACCTTC
TRBJ1-3 . TRBV9 . CASSVHRGNTIYF TGTGCCAGCAGCGTACACCGGGGAAACACCATATATTTT
TRBJ1-1 . TRBV4-1 . CASSHNGLLGGTVNTEAFF TGCGCCAGCAGCCATAATGGGCTACTGGGGGGTACGGTGAACACTGAAGCTTTCTTT
TRBJ1-1 . TRBV11-2 . CASSLKGVRGPNTEAFF TGTGCCAGCAGCTTAAAAGGCGTCCGGGGCCCGAACACTGAAGCTTTCTTT
TRBJ1-5 TRBD1 TRBV6-6 . CASSYPDRNQPQHF TGTGCCAGCAGTTACCCGGACAGGAATCAGCCCCAGCATTTT
TRBJ2-5 . TRBV7-2 . CASSLGGWVGGQETQYF TGTGCCAGCAGCTTAGGTGGTTGGGTGGGGGGTCAGGAGACCCAGTACTTC
TRBJ1-6 TRBD1 TRBV9 . CASSPGQGSYNSPLHF TGTGCCAGCAGCCCCGGACAGGGTTCCTATAATTCACCCCTCCACTTT
TRBJ2-5 . TRBV11-2 . CASSLDEGPLGTGETQYF TGTGCCAGCAGCCTGGACGAAGGACCCCTCGGGACCGGAGAGACCCAGTACTTC
TRBJ1-2 . TRBV5-4 . CASSARPVNYGYTF TGTGCCAGCAGCGCCCGACCAGTTAACTATGGCTACACCTTC
TRBJ2-1 . TRBV3-1/TRBV3-2 . CASSQGIGENEQFF TGTGCCAGCAGCCAGGGAATTGGGGAGAATGAGCAGTTCTTC
TRBJ1-5 . TRBV5-8 . CASSLDGYSNQPQHF TGTGCCAGCAGCTTGGACGGATATAGCAATCAGCCCCAGCATTTT
TRBJ2-1 . TRBV5-1 . CASSLLTSEGEQFF TGCGCCAGCAGCTTGCTCACCTCGGAAGGTGAGCAGTTCTTC
TRBJ1-6 TRBD1 TRBV9 . CASSSRDRAGSPLHF TGTGCCAGCAGCTCCCGGGACAGAGCAGGATCACCCCTCCACTTT
TRBJ1-2 . TRBV7-9 . CASSLAPGRAEGYTF TGTGCCAGCAGCTTAGCCCCCGGGAGGGCGGAAGGCTACACCTTC
TRBJ2-3 . TRBV30 . CAWSENQRATQYF TGTGCCTGGAGCGAGAACCAGAGGGCTACGCAGTATTTT
TRBJ2-2 . TRBV4-2 few CASSLPSGTGELFF TGTGCCAGCAGCCTCCCCTCCGGAACCGGGGAGCTGTTTTTT
TRBJ1-1 TRBD1 TRBV12-3/TRBV12-4 . CASSRTGKGFF TGTGCCAGCTCCCGGACAGGGAAGGGTTTCTTT
TRBJ2-7 . TRBV6-1 . CASSERQRHGEQYF TGTGCCAGCAGTGAACGACAGAGACATGGCGAGCAGTACTTC
TRBJ2-5 . TRBV3-1/TRBV3-2 . CASSLNRTAGRFQETQYF TGTGCCAGCAGCCTAAACCGGACAGCGGGGCGCTTCCAAGAGACCCAGTACTTC
TRBJ2-7 . TRBV29-1 few CSASDSYEQYF TGCAGCGCTAGCGACTCCTACGAGCAGTACTTC
TRBJ2-7 . TRBV13 . CASSPNGGNPGIHEQYF TGTGCCAGCAGCCCTAACGGGGGCAACCCAGGGATCCACGAGCAGTACTTC
TRBJ2-3 TRBD2 TRBV18 . CASSPSWTSGSTDTQYF TGTGCCAGCTCACCCTCTTGGACTAGCGGTAGCACAGATACGCAGTATTTT
TRBJ2-7 . TRBV5-1 . CASSTGTRDEQYF TGCGCCAGCAGCACCGGGACACGGGACGAGCAGTACTTC
TRBJ2-1 . TRBV19 . CASSPRRNEQFF TGTGCCTCGTCCCCCCGTAGGAATGAGCAGTTCTTC
TRBJ1-1 . TRBV4-2 . CASSQRGHASDTEAFF TGTGCCAGCAGCCAAAGGGGCCATGCGAGCGACACTGAAGCTTTCTTT
TRBJ1-6 . TRBV3-1/TRBV3-2 . CASSQDGYSPLHF TGTGCCAGCAGCCAAGATGGGTATTCACCCCTCCACTTT
TRBJ1-3 . TRBV6-4 . CASSETGRGGNTIYF TGTGCCAGCAGTGAGACGGGACGGGGTGGAAACACCATATATTTT
TRBJ2-7 TRBD1 TRBV27 . CASSSSGTGGFSRYF TGTGCCAGCAGTTCTTCCGGGACAGGGGGGTTCAGCAGGTACTTC
TRBJ2-1 . TRBV7-3 . CASSWGAYNEQFF TGTGCCAGCAGCTGGGGAGCATACAATGAGCAGTTCTTC
TRBJ2-1 TRBD2 TRBV7-8 . CASSPRGSGGPSYNEQFF TGTGCCAGCAGCCCGAGGGGTAGCGGGGGCCCCTCCTACAATGAGCAGTTCTTC
TRBJ1-1 . TRBV19 . CASSWGAQTEAFF TGTGCCAGTAGCTGGGGGGCGCAGACTGAAGCTTTCTTT
TRBJ2-1 . TRBV24-1 . CATSDPRGAGNEQFF TGTGCCACCAGTGATCCCCGGGGGGCCGGCAATGAGCAGTTCTTC
TRBJ2-7 TRBD2 TRBV7-6 . CASSSSTSGSSRQYF TGTGCCAGCAGCTCATCGACTAGCGGGAGTTCCAGGCAGTACTTC
TRBJ1-5 . TRBV6-5 . CASTEGVVGLGTQHF TGTGCCAGCACCGAGGGGGTAGTAGGTCTTGGGACCCAGCATTTT
TRBJ2-5 TRBD1 TRBV2 . CASSVIGQAEETQYF TGTGCCAGCAGTGTAATTGGACAGGCCGAAGAGACCCAGTACTTC
TRBJ2-1 TRBD2 TRBV19 . CASSGTSGGLGNEQFF TGTGCCAGTTCCGGGACTAGCGGTGGATTGGGCAATGAGCAGTTCTTC
TRBJ1-3 . TRBV7-9 . CASSSLGAGNTIYF TGTGCCAGCAGCTCTCTGGGGGCCGGAAACACCATATATTTT
TRBJ1-2 . TRBV11-2 . CASSLVGAGYGYTF TGTGCCAGCAGCTTAGTAGGGGCCGGGTATGGCTACACCTTC
TRBJ2-7 . TRBV6-5 once CASTRGSYEQYF TGTGCCAGCACCAGGGGAAGCTACGAGCAGTACTTC
TRBJ2-2 TRBD2 TRBV7-3 many CASSSASGGANTGELFF TGTGCCAGCAGCTCCGCTAGCGGGGGGGCGAACACCGGGGAGCTGTTTTTT
TRBJ2-1 . TRBV2 . CASSEALRAVSFF TGTGCCAGCAGTGAAGCGCTTCGGGCAGTTAGCTTCTTC
TRBJ2-3 . TRBV18 few CASSPRETDYTDTQYF TGTGCCAGCTCACCAAGGGAAACAGATTACACAGATACGCAGTATTTT
TRBJ1-2 . TRBV15 . CATSRDRGYGYTF TGTGCCACCAGCAGAGATCGGGGCTATGGCTACACCTTC
TRBJ1-1 . TRBV5-6 . CASSLADTEAFF TGTGCCAGCAGCTTGGCCGACACTGAAGCTTTCTTT
TRBJ2-3 . TRBV9 . CASSVGPLGDTQYF TGTGCCAGCAGCGTAGGACCCCTGGGGGATACGCAGTATTTT
TRBJ2-7 TRBD2 TRBV6-5 . CASSYSPSGPYEQYF TGTGCCAGCAGTTACTCCCCTAGCGGACCGTACGAGCAGTACTTC
TRBJ1-5 . TRBV7-6 . CASSLGSRDTVWHF TGTGCCAGCAGCTTAGGCTCTAGGGACACAGTGTGGCATTTT
TRBJ1-5 . TRBV20-1 . CSASRGWGENQPQHF TGCAGTGCTAGTCGGGGATGGGGGGAAAATCAGCCCCAGCATTTT
TRBJ1-5 . TRBV7-2 . CASSLVRSGNQPQHF TGTGCCAGCAGCTTAGTGCGGTCTGGCAATCAGCCCCAGCATTTT
TRBJ1-2 TRBD1 TRBV20-1 . CSLDRATGYTF TGCAGTCTGGACAGGGCAACTGGCTACACCTTC
TRBJ2-7 . TRBV5-4 . CASSQFGVTWEQYF TGTGCCAGCAGCCAGTTCGGGGTAACCTGGGAGCAGTACTTC
TRBJ1-1 TRBD1 TRBV7-3 . CASSEQGARTEAFF TGTGCCAGCAGCGAACAGGGGGCGCGCACTGAAGCTTTCTTT
TRBJ2-1 TRBD2 TRBV12-5 . CASKAGGRGEQFF TGTGCTAGCAAAGCGGGAGGCCGCGGTGAGCAGTTCTTC
TRBJ1-5 . TRBV2 few CASSEDSGGYQPQHF TGTGCCAGCAGTGAAGATTCGGGGGGATATCAGCCCCAGCATTTT
TRBJ2-2 . TRBV2 once CACGREYNTGELFF TGTGCTTGTGGCCGGGAGTATAACACCGGGGAGCTGTTTTTT
TRBJ2-2 TRBD2 TRBV5-1 once CASRVAGGPTGELFF TGCGCCAGCAGGGTAGCGGGGGGCCCCACCGGGGAGCTGTTTTTT